Sequencing of this TCR beta chain was carried out in a study of T cell responses to AZD1222 COVID-19 vaccine. Data came from immunoSEQ multiplex PCR; TCRdb stores just in-frame clones and leaves some out. The sample has about 94,000 clones; 85% to 90% are singletons. Study-level points and caveats: Repertoire sampling occurred only after the peak T cell response.

Whether given at about 4 or about 12 weeks, second doses were pooled. Concerning this clone itself: The antigen remains undetermined.

Per the germline V gene, CDR1 is SGHAT and CDR2 is FQNNGV. The CDR3 spans 18 residues. The V gene end was trimmed by 5 bases and the J gene end by 7 bases; junction bases not matched to a gene: 21. The V and J genes are TRBV11-2 and TRBJ2-7; 9 bases agree with TRBD1. This TCR came from an adult who received the AZD1222 COVID-19 vaccine. The sequencing used peripheral blood, collected 28 days after the second AZD1222 dose. The CDR3: CASSKNPGQGGLEGEQYF. In DNA, the CDR3 is TGTGCCAGCAGCAAGAATCCGGGACAGGGTGGTCTTGAGGGAGAGCAGTACTTC. The full variable domain, with the rest looked up from reference TRBV11-2 and TRBJ2-7, is EAGVAQSPRYKIIEKRQSVAFWCNPISGHATLYWYQQILGQGPKLLIQFQNNGVVDDSQLPKDRFSAERLKGVDSTLKIQPAKLEDSAVYLCASSKNPGQGGLEGEQYFGPGTRLTVT.